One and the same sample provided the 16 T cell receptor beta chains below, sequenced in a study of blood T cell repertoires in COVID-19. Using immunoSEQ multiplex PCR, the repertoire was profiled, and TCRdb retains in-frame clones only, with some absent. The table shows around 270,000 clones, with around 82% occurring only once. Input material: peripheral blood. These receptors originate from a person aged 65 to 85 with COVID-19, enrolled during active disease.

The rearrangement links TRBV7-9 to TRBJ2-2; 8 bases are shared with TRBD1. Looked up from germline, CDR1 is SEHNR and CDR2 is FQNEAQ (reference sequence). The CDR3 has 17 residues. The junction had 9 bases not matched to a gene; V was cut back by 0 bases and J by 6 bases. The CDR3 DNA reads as TGTGCCAGCAGCTTAGCGATTGGGACAGGAATGTCCGGGGAGCTGTTTTTT. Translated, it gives CASSLAIGTGMSGELFF.

The DNA of the CDR3 is TGTGCCAGTACTCTTGGGGCCAGGGGTGAAAAACTGTTTTTT. It specifies CASTLGARGEKLFF. The V and J genes are TRBV25-1 and TRBJ1-4; the D gene is possibly TRBD1 (6 bases). Trimming removed 9 bases at V and 7 bases at J, with 18 bases between. Germline loops: CDR1 MGHDK, CDR2 SYGVNS. The CDR3 length is 14 residues.

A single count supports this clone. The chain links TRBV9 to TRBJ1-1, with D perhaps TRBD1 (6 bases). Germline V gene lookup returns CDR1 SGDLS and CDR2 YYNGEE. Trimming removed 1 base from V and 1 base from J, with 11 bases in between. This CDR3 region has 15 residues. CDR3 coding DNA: TGTGCCAGCAGCGTATCTGGACAGCCGAACACTGAAGCTTTCTTT. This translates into CASSVSGQPNTEAFF.

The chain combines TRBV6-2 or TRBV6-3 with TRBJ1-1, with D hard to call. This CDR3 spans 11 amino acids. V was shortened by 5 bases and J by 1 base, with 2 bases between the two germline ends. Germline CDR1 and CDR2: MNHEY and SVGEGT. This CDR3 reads CASSRNTEAFF. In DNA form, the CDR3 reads TGTGCCAGCAGTCGGAACACTGAAGCTTTCTTT.

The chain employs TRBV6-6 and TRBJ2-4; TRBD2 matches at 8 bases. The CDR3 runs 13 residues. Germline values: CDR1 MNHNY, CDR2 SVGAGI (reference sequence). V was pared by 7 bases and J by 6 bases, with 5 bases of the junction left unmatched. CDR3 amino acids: CASTPAGGNIQYF. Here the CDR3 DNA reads TGTGCCAGCACCCCCGCGGGGGGAAACATTCAGTACTTC.

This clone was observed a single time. For the CDR3, the DNA is TGTGCCAGCAGCCCCAGGTTGGTAGCGGGGGGTAACAATGAGCAGTTCTTC. Translation gives CASSPRLVAGGNNEQFF. The rearrangement uses TRBV9 and TRBJ2-1, with 10 bases aligning to TRBD2. The CDR3 is made up of 17 amino acids. V was pared by 4 bases and J by 5 bases, with 12 bases of the junction left unmatched. CDR1 is SGDLS and CDR2 is YYNGEE in the germline V gene.

The chain's CDR3 is CASRLTSAQPQHF. In nucleotides, the CDR3 is TGTGCCAGCAGACTGACATCGGCTCAGCCCCAGCATTTT. The chain is built from TRBV12-3 or TRBV12-4 and TRBJ1-5; D not certain. The CDR3 is made up of 13 amino acids. Trimming removed 6 bases at V and 6 bases at J, with 12 bases between.

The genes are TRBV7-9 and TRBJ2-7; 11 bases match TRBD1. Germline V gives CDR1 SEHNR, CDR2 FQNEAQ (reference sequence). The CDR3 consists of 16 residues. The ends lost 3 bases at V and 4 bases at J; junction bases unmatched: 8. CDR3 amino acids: CASSFRQGTGGYEQYF. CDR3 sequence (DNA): TGTGCCAGCAGCTTTCGACAAGGGACAGGGGGGTACGAGCAGTACTTC.

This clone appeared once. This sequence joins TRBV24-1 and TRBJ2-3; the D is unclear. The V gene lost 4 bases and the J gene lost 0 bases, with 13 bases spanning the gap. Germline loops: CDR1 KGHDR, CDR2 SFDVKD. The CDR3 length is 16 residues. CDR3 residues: CATSEAPARSTDTQYF. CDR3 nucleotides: TGTGCCACCAGTGAAGCCCCGGCCAGGAGCACAGATACGCAGTATTTT.

The CDR3 nucleotides are TGTGCCAGCTCGTCGTCCTGGGGTGAAGGACAGAAGAACACCGGGGAGCTGTTTTTT. This codes for CASSSSWGEGQKNTGELFF. This chain joins TRBV18 and TRBJ2-2, with a possible D match to TRBD1 (6 bases). V was shortened by 6 bases and J by 1 base, with 24 bases between the two germline ends. Germline V CDR1 and CDR2: KGHSH, LQKENI. This CDR3 region has 19 residues.

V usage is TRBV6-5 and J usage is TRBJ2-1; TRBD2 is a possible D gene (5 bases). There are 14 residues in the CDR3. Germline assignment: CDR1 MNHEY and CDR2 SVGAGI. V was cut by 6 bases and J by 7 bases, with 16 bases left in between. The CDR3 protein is CASRSRSDRNEQFF. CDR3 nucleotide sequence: TGTGCCAGCAGGAGTCGTAGCGACCGGAATGAGCAGTTCTTC.

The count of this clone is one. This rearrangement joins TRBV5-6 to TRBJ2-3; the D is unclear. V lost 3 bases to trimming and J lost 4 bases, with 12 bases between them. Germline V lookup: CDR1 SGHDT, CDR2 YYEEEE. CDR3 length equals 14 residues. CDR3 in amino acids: CASSSSRGSDTQYF. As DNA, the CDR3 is TGTGCCAGCAGCTCTTCTCGCGGATCAGATACGCAGTATTTT.

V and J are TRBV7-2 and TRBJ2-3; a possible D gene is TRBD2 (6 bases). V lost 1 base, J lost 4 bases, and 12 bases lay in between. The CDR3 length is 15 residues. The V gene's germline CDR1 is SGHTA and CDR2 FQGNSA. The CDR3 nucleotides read TGTGCCAGCAGCTTAGGAGGCAGGGAGGCAGATACGCAGTATTTT. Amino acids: CASSLGGREADTQYF.

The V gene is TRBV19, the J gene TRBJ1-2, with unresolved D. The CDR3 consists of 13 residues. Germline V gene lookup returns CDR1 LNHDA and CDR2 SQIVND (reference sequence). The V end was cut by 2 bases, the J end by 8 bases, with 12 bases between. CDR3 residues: CASSILGVGGYTF. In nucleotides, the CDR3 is TGTGCCAGTAGTATATTAGGAGTCGGCGGCTACACCTTC.

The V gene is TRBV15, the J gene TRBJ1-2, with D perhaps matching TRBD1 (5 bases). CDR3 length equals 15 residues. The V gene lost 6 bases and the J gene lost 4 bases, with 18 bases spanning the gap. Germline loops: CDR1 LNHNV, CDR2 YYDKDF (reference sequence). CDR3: CATSMGRDGRYGYTF. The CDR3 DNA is TGTGCCACCAGTATGGGGCGGGACGGGCGCTATGGCTACACCTTC.

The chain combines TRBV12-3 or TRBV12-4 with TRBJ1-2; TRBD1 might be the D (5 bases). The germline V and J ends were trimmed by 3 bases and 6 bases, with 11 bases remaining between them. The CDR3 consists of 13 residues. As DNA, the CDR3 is TGTGCCAGCAGTTTGGGGGGGATTGATGGCTACACCTTC. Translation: CASSLGGIDGYTF.